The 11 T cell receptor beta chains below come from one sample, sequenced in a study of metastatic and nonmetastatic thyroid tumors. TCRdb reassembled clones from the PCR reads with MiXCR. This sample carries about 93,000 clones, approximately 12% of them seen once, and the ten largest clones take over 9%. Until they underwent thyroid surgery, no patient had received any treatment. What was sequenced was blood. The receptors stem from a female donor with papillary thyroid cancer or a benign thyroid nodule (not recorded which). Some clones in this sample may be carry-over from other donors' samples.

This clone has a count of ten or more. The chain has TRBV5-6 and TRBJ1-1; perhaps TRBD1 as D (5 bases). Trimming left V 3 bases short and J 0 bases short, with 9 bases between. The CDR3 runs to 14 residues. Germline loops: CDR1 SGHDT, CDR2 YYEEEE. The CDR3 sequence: CASSYGTVNTEAFF. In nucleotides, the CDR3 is TGTGCCAGCAGCTACGGGACCGTGAACACTGAAGCTTTCTTT.

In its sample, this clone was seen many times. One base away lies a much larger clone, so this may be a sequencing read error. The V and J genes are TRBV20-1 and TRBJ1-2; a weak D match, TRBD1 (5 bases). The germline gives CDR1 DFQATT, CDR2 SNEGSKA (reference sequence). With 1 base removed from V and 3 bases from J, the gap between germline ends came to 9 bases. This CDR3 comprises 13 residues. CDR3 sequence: CSARAGRDYGYTF. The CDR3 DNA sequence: TGCAGTGCTAGAGCGGGCAGGGACTATGGCTACACCTTC.

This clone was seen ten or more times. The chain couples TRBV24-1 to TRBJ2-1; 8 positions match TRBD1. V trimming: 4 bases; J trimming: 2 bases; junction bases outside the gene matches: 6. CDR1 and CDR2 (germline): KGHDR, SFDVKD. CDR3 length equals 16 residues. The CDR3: CATSDPGTGTYNEQFF. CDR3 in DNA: TGTGCCACCAGTGACCCCGGGACAGGAACCTACAATGAGCAGTTCTTC.

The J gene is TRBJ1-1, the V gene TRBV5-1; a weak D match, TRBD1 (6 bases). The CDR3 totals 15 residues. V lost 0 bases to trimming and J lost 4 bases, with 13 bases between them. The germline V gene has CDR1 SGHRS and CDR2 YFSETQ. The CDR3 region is CASSLDVGAVTEAFF. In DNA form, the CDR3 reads TGCGCCAGCAGCTTGGATGTGGGGGCGGTCACTGAAGCTTTCTTT. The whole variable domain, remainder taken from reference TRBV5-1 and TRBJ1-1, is KAGVTQTPRYLIKTRGQQVTLSCSPISGHRSVSWYQQTPGQGLQFLFEYFSETQRNKGNFPGRFSGRQFSNSRSEMNVSTLELGDSALYLCASSLDVGAVTEAFFGQGTRLTVV.

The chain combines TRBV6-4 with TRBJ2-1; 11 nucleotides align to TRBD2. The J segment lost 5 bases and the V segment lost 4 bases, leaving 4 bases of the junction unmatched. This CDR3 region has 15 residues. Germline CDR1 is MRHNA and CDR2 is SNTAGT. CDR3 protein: CASSASGRFDNEQFF. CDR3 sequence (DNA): TGTGCCAGCAGTGCTAGCGGGAGGTTCGACAATGAGCAGTTCTTC.

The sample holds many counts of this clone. The CDR3 loop is CSAPNAGGGNTIYF. DNA of the CDR3: TGCAGTGCCCCGAACGCCGGGGGTGGAAACACCATATATTTT. The chain combines TRBV20-1 with TRBJ1-3, with D perhaps TRBD1 (5 bases). The ends were cut back, 6 bases at V and 3 bases at J, with 15 bases in the middle. CDR3 length: 14 amino acids. Germline values: CDR1 DFQATT, CDR2 SNEGSKA (reference sequence).

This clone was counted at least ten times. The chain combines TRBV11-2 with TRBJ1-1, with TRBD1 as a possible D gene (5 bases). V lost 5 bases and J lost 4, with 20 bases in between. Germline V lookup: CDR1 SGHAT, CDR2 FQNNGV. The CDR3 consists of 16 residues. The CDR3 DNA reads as TGTGCCAGCAGCCCTCACCAGGGAGGGATGGGCACTGAAGCTTTCTTT. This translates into CASSPHQGGMGTEAFF.

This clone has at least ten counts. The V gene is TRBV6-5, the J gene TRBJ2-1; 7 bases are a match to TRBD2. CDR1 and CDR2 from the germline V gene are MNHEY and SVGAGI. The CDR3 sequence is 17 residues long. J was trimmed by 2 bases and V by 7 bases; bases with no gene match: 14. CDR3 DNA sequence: TGTGCCAGCACCCCCCCCCTAGCGGTAATTACCTACAATGAGCAGTTCTTC. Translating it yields CASTPPLAVITYNEQFF.

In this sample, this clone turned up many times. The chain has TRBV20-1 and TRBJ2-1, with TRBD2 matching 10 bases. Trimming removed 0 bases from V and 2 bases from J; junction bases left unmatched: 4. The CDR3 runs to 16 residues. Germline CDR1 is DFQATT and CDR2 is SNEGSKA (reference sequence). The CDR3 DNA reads TGCAGTGCTAGAGATAGCCTAGCGGGAGCCTACAATGAGCAGTTCTTC. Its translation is CSARDSLAGAYNEQFF.

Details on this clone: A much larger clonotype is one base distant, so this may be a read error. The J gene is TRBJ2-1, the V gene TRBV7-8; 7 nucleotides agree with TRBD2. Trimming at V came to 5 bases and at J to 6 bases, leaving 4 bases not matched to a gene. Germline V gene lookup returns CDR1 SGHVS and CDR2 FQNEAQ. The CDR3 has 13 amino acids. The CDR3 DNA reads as TGTGCCAGCAGCATGACTAGCATCAATGAGCAGTTCTTC. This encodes CASSMTSINEQFF.

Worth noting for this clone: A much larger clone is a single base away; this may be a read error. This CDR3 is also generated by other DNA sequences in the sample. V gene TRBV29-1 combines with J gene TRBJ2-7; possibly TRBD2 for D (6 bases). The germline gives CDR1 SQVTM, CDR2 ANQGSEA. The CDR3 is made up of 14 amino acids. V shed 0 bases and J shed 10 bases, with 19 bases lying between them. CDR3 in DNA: TGCAGCGTTGAAGATCTTGGACACGGGCGGGGTCAGTACTTC. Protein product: CSVEDLGHGRGQYF.